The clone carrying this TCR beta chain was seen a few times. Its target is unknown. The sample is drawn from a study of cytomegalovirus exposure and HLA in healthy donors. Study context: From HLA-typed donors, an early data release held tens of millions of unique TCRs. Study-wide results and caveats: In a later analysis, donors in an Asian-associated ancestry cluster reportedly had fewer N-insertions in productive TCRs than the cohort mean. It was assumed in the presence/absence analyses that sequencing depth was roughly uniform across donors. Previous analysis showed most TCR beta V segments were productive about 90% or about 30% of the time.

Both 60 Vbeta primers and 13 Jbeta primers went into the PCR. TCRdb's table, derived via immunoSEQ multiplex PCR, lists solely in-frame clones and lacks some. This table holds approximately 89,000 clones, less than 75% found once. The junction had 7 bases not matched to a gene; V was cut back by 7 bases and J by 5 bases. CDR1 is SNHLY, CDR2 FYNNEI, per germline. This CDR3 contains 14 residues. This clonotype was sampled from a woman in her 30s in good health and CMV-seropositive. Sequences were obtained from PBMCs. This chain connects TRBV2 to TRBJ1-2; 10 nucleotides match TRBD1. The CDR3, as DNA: TGTGCCAGCACCTCCCCGGGACAGGGGTATGGCTACACCTTC. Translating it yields CASTSPGQGYGYTF.